This T cell receptor (beta chain) is from a study of blood T cell repertoires in COVID-19. Across the study: Samples taken during acute and convalescent COVID-19 were collected in the United States, Italy and Spain. From T cells, B-cell-depleted T cells, or PBMCs came the material, which was cDNA or gDNA.

The germline V gene has CDR1 MNHEY and CDR2 SMNVEV (reference sequence). The CDR3 is 13 amino acids. The V end was cut by 2 bases, the J end by 4 bases, with 6 bases between. In the original analysis: Cell counts per sample came from amplifying reference gene primers. Generated by immunoSEQ multiplex PCR, the TCRdb table keeps only in-frame clones and is missing some. V and J calls and clone size are as listed in that table; D and trimming were resolved from the DNA. The sample consists of some 41,000 clones, under 90% of them appearing once. The sample comprised peripheral blood. The receptor's source is a woman in her 70s with acute or convalescent COVID-19. The chain combines TRBV27 with TRBJ1-5; D remains ambiguous. CDR3 region: CASSLRGNQPQHF. CDR3 bases: TGTGCCAGCAGTTTAAGAGGGAATCAGCCCCAGCATTTT.